A single T cell receptor (beta chain) is shown here with its context. This clonotype was found many times. What antigen it recognizes has not been identified. Base qualities are missing; no much larger clone stands one base away. Naive CD8 T cell libraries were made from 20,000 to 1,000,000 sorted cells using 10%, 30% or 50% of purified RNA. Naive CD8 T cells were FACS-sorted as CD8+CD4-CCR7+CD45RA+ on a BD FACSAria II into RLT Plus buffer. To test detection sensitivity, Jurkat RNA equal to under 13 TCR copies was added to samples of about 20,000-1,000,000 naive CD8 T cells. Enrichment of CD8 T cells was done with RosetteSep CD8+ T Cell Enrichment Cocktail plus Ficoll-Paque, and ACK red cell lysis came afterward. The data were taken from a study of molecular identifiers for immune sequencing clone quantification (dated by TCRdb to between 2017 and 2018). In the study overall: For a replicate experiment, the RNA from either about 20,000 or 100,000 naive CD8 T cells was divided into five aliquots, and four of those aliquots went on to sequencing. This methods study benchmarked molecular-identifier clustering-based TCR repertoire sequencing (MIDCIRS) and TCR RNA copy counting, using CD8 T cells to do so.

Taken from the germline V gene, the CDR1 and CDR2 loops are SGHAT and FQNNGV. V is reduced by 2 bases and J by 1 base, leaving a spacing of 8 bases between them. Including the terminal cysteine and phenylalanine, the CDR3 comprises 14 residues. Of all the DNA, just the CDR3 is kept, 42 bases in frame from base 1. Library generation was performed with PCR. The listed sequencing device is Illumina HiSeq 4000. Bulk TCR libraries were made following a previously described method, with the TCR primers given in Table S5. Total RNA was purified with the Qiagen AllPrep DNA/RNA kit. Before any analysis, reads coming from multiple sequencing runs of the same library were combined into one pool. The original methods were these. Reads were retained only if an exact TCR constant sequence was present, and the retained reads were trimmed to 150 nt and grouped according to their 12-nt molecular barcodes. Reads inside each barcode group were sub-clustered using a 15% Levenshtein threshold, and a quality-weighted consensus sequence was constructed for each RNA molecule. Non-functional sequences were discarded, and so were lower-count sequences lying one edit away from another sequence. Barcode sub-clusters with fewer than 20% of the maximum read count were removed, based on fitting two negative binomial distributions. TCRdb's own reprocessing of the public reads used fastp at Q25 and MiXCR and kept productive beta chains. CDR3 protein duplicates are merged, each entry listing the most common genes and DNA. The V and J calls were not made by the authors but by TCRdb's processing. For this sample there are around 43,000 distinct CDR3 sequences; approximately 21% appear just once. The top ten clones comprise more than 0.95% of the sample.

The investigation overall reported the following: The naive libraries included spiked-in Jurkat TCR RNA (10 copies' worth), and this RNA is not part of the donor repertoire. Spiked-in Jurkat TCR RNA equivalent to a single cell was reported to be detectable even among more than 900,000 naive CD8 T cells. Identical TCR molecules sharing a barcode could cause highly expanded clone sizes to be underestimated. Modeling indicated approximately 2.7 TCR RNA copies recovered per cell, compared with roughly 9.7 by digital PCR, which implies a capture efficiency of 25% to 35%. When barcode sub-clustering was not used, chimeric consensus sequences inflated TCR diversity, with chimeras reaching as high as 47%. In CMV-specific effector cells, clones with more than 20 RNA copies contained over 99% of molecules, whereas in naive cells such clones contained under 1% of molecules.

Sequenced: naive CD8+ T cells from blood, with Jurkat cell RNA spiked in. The cell subset or site label of this sample denotes: FACS-sorted CD8+CD4-CCR7+CD45RA+ naive T cells. This receptor was identified in a human donor in good health. Some libraries in this study had Jurkat cell RNA spiked in. Recombination linked TRBV11-2 to TRBJ1-1; no D gene call is confident. The CDR3 region has the sequence CASSLMGRNTEAFF. Read as DNA, the sequence is TGTGCCAGCAGCTTAATGGGGAGGAACACTGAAGCTTTCTTT.